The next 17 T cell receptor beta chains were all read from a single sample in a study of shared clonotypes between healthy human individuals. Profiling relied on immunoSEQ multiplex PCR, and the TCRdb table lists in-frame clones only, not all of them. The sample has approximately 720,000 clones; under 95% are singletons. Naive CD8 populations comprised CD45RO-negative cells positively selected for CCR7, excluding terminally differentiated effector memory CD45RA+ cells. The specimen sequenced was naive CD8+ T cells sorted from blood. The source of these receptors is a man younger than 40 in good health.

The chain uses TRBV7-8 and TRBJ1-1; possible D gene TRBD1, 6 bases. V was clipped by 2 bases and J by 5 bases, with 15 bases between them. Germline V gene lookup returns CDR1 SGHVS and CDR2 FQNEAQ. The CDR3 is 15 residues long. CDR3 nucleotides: TGTGCCAGCAGCTTACTAGGCAGGGGTTATACTGAAGCTTTCTTT. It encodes CASSLLGRGYTEAFF.

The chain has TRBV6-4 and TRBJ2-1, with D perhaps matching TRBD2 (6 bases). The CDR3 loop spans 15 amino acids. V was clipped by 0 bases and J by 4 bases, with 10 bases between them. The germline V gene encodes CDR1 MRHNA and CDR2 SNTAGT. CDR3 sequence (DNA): TGTGCCAGCAGTGACTCGACGCGGGGTTACAATGAGCAGTTCTTC. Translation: CASSDSTRGYNEQFF.

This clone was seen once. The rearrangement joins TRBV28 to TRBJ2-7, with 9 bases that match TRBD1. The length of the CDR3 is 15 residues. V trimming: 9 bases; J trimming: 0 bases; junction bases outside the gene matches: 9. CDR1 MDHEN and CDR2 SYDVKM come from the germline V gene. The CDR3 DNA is TGTGCCAGTGGACAGGGGTCCCTCCTCTCCTACGAGCAGTACTTC. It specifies CASGQGSLLSYEQYF. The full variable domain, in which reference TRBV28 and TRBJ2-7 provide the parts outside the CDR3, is DVKVTQSSRYLVKRTGEKVFLECVQDMDHENMFWYRQDPGLGLRLIYFSYDVKMKEKGDIPEGYSVSREKKERFSLILESASTNQTSMYLCASGQGSLLSYEQYFGPGTRLTVT.

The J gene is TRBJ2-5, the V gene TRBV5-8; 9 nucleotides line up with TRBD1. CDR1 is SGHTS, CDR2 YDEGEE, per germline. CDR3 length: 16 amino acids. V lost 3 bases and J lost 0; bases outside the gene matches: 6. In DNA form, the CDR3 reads TGTGCCAGCAGCTACGGGACAGGGACGTACCAAGAGACCCAGTACTTC. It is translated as CASSYGTGTYQETQYF.

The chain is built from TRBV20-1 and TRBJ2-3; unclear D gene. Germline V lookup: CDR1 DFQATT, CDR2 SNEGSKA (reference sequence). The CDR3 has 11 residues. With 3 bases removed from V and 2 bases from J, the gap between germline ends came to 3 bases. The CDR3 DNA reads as TGCAGTGCTAGGTACACAGATACGCAGTATTTT. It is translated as CSARYTDTQYF.

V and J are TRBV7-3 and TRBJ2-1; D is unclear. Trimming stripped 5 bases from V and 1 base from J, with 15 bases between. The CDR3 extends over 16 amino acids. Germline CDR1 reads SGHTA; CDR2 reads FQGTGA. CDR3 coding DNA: TGTGCCAGCAGCCCCTGGGGATCATCATCCTACAATGAGCAGTTCTTC. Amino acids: CASSPWGSSSYNEQFF.

For the CDR3, the DNA is TGCGCCAGCAGCCAAGTATTGGGCGGGGACGGTGAGCAGTTCTTC. It translates to CASSQVLGGDGEQFF. The V gene is TRBV4-1, the J gene TRBJ2-1; maybe TRBD2 (6 bases). The CDR3 is 15 amino acids. The V gene lost 1 base and the J gene lost 9 bases, with 16 bases spanning the gap. Germline V gives CDR1 MGHRA, CDR2 YSYEKL.

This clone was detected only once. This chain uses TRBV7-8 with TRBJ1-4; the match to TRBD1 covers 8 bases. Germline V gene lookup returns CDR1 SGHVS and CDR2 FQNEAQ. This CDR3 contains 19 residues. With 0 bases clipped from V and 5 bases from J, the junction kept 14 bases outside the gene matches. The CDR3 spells CASSLANLWGQDRNEKLFF. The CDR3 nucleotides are TGTGCCAGCAGCTTAGCTAACCTTTGGGGACAGGATCGGAATGAAAAACTGTTTTTT. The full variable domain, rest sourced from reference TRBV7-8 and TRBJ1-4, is GAGVSQSPRYKVAKRGQDVALRCDPISGHVSLFWYQQALGQGPEFLTYFQNEAQLDKSGLPSDRFFAERPEGSVSTLKIQRTQQEDSAVYLCASSLANLWGQDRNEKLFFGSGTQLSVL.

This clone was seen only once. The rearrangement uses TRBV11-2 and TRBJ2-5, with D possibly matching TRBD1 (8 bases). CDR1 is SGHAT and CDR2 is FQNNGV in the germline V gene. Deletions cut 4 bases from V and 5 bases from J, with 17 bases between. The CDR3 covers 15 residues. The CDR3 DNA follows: TGTGCCAGCAGCTCTAAGACAGGGGAGGGGGAGACCCAGTACTTC. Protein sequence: CASSSKTGEGETQYF.

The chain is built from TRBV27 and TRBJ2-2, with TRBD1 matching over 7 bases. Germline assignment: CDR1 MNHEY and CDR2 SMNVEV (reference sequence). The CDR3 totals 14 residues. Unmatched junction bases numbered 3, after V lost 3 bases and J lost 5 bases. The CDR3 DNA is TGTGCCAGCAGTTTCGCCAGGGGGACCGGGGAGCTGTTTTTT. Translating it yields CASSFARGTGELFF.

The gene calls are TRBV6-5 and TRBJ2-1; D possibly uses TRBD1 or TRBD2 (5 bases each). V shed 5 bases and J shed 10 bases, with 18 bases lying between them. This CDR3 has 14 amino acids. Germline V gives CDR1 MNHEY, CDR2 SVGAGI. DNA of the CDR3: TGTGCCAGCAGTCGAGGCCCGGGGCAAGACGAGCAGTTCTTC. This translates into CASSRGPGQDEQFF.

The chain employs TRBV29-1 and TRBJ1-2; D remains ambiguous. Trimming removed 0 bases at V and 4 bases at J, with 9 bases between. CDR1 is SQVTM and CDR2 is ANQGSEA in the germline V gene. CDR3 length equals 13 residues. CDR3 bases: TGCAGCGTTGAAGACCGAACCTTCTATGGCTACACCTTC. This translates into CSVEDRTFYGYTF.

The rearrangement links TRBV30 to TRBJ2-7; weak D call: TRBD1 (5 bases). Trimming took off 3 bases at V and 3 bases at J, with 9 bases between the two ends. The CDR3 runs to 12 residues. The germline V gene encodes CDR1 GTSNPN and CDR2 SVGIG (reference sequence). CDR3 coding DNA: TGTGCCTGGAGGGGGCAGGGCTACGAGCAGTACTTC. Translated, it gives CAWRGQGYEQYF.

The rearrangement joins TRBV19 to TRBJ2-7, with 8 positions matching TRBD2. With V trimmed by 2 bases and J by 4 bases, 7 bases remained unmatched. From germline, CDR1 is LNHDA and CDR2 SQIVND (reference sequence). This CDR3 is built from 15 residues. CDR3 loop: CASSIIPSGRYEQYF. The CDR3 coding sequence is TGTGCCAGTAGTATAATCCCTAGCGGGCGTTACGAGCAGTACTTC.

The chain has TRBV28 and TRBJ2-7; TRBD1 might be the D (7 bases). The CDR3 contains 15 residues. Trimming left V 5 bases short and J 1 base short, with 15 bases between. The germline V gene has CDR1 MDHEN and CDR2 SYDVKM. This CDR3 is CASSPGAGQSYEQYF. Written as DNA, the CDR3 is TGTGCCAGCAGTCCCGGGGCGGGACAGTCCTACGAGCAGTACTTC.

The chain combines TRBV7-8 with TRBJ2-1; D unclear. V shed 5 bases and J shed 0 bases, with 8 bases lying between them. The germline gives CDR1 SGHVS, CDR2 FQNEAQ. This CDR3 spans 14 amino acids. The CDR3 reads CASSLPSSYNEQFF. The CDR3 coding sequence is TGTGCCAGCAGCCTCCCGAGCTCCTACAATGAGCAGTTCTTC.

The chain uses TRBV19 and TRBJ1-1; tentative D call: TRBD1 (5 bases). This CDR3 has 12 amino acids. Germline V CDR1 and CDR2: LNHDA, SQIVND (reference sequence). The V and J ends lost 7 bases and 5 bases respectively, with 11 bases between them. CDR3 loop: CASTWGGTEAFF. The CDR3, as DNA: TGTGCCAGTACATGGGGGGGGACTGAAGCTTTCTTT.